This TCR beta chain was captured in a study of cytomegalovirus exposure and HLA in healthy donors. V dropped 0 bases and J dropped 0 bases, with 6 bases sitting between them. In germline, CDR1 is WSHSY, CDR2 SAAADI. The CDR3 totals 14 residues. The PCR employed 60 Vbeta primers together with 13 Jbeta primers. Measured with immunoSEQ multiplex PCR; TCRdb has only the in-frame clones, and not every one. The sample carries under 150,000 clones, around 77% recorded once. The chain uses TRBV10-2 and TRBJ2-7; D remains unclear. Source material: PBMCs. This TCR was recovered from a man aged 50 to 60 in good health and CMV-seronegative. CDR3 sequence reads: CASSESLSSYEQYF. The CDR3 DNA reads TGCGCCAGCAGTGAGTCACTGAGCTCCTACGAGCAGTACTTC.